This T cell receptor beta chain was documented in a study of liver allograft versus peripheral blood T cells. Study-wide background: T cell receptor repertoires in transplanted livers were compared with those in recipients' peripheral blood. Study results and limitations: Peripheral blood reportedly held T cell receptor repertoires that differed from those inside liver allografts.

Of note for this clonotype: Its antigen is unidentified.

This CDR3 region has 13 residues. The V gene's germline CDR1 is SGHNT and CDR2 YYREEE (reference sequence). Trimming took 2 bases from V and 2 from J, leaving 7 bases between them. TCRdb reanalysed the reads using MiXCR and keeps one entry per CDR3 protein. The sample consists of approximately 12,000 distinct CDR3 sequences, 20% to 25% of them appearing once. The receptor was derived from a human patient who had a liver transplant. Some of the T cells might come from the graft donor. J is TRBJ1-1 and V is TRBV5-4; D not certain. The CDR3 spells CASSFRSNTEAFF. The CDR3 coding sequence is TGTGCCAGCAGCTTTCGGTCCAACACTGAAGCTTTCTTT.